This T cell receptor (beta chain) was obtained from a study of blood T cells in healthy people across ages (dated by TCRdb to about 2015). Study-wide context: Template switching captured roughly one uniquely barcoded TCR beta cDNA molecule per two T cells in model experiments. Using deep sequencing normalized with unique cDNA molecular identifiers, the study measured how TCR beta repertoire diversity changes with age. Two additional independent replicas of 1 million unique cDNA reads from the same blood draw were analyzed for two donors (one aged 18 to 30 and one aged 80 or older). Donors were grouped into four age groups: young (average roughly 17 years), middle-aged (roughly 38), aged (approximately 67) and long-lived (around 80). Donors of different ages were randomly distributed across sequencing lanes to avoid experimental bias. On the study overall, not on this receptor specifically: Compared with the aged group, more naive CD4+ T cells, fewer expanded clones and increased TCR diversity were shown by the long-lived group, suggesting age selection. Because the CMV infection status of the donors was unknown, age-related changes in expanded clonotypes may potentially have been confounded. Estimates of total diversity based on one million sequenced T cells were regarded as lower bounds and as underestimates. Since profiling was done on bulk unsorted PBMCs, naive and antigen-experienced compartments could not be conclusively compared. Observed TCR beta diversity correlated strongly with the percentage of naive T cells measured by flow cytometry. Observed TCR beta diversity per million T cells fell roughly linearly with age, and a significant reduction was already apparent by age roughly 40.

The junction shows trimming of 5 bases on V and 3 bases on J, plus 10 bases between the germline ends. For CDR1 and CDR2, the germline V gene lists KGHSH and LQKENI. Reading from cysteine to phenylalanine, the CDR3 counts 13 amino acids. The read is trimmed to its CDR3 DNA, 39 bases read in frame from base 1. The donors were 40 or so Caucasian individuals from Russia, aged roughly 6 to 100 years, who were systemically healthy. Around 10 milliliters of peripheral blood were drawn from each donor into EDTA-treated Vacutainer tubes. PBMCs were isolated by Ficoll-Paque density-gradient centrifugation, with at least 7 million obtained per sample. Trizol reagent was used to extract total RNA from the PBMCs, yielding at least 5.5 micrograms per sample. For every donor, an aliquot of PBMCs went through flow cytometry to measure the percentages of naive CD45RAhigh/CD27high T cells. With respect to this clonotype: This receptor's antigen is unknown. No quality values exist for individual bases; no much larger clone is one base distant.

Receptor amplification or capture employed 5' RACE. The sequencing machine was an Illumina HiSeq 2500. A second PCR of roughly 7 to 11 cycles was performed with a sample-barcoded 5' primer and a J-beta primer mix. A unique molecular identifier was introduced onto each TCR beta cDNA molecule by a template-switch 5' adaptor carrying 12 random nucleotides. Each sample yielded at least 3 million CDR3-containing paired-end reads. All of the RNA was converted into first-strand cDNA using the Mint cDNA synthesis kit, with a TRBC-specific oligonucleotide serving as the primer. After uracil-DNA glycosylase treatment, a first 18-cycle PCR used universal primers M1SS and BC2_uni_R on all cDNA. In the source study's methods: Each sample was normalized by randomly selecting 1 million high-quality reads, each carrying a distinct molecular identifier. Instead of being binned into consensus sequences, reads that shared molecular identifiers were thrown out. MiTCR, set to a Q25 quality threshold and the strictest error-elimination algorithm, was used for CDR3 identification, clonotype clustering and error correction. Lower-bound total TCR beta diversity was estimated with a nonparametric unseen species model using Euler transformation. TCRdb redid the processing of the public reads, applying fastp at Q25 and MiXCR, and retained in-frame beta chains. Rows are unified per CDR3 protein, each entry keeping the most common DNA and genes. The V and J calls and clone size are TCRdb's, not the authors'. Counted in this sample were about 1.1 million distinct CDR3 sequences; 30% to 40% of them appeared once. The top ten hold around 12% of the sample.

The rearranged chain carries TRBV18 and TRBJ1-1; the D segment could be TRBD1, given 5 matching bases. The sequenced material came from blood. The TCR was taken from a man younger than 35 in good health. This receptor carries the CDR3 CASSGGVDTEAFF. The DNA sequence is as follows: TGTGCCAGCTCAGGAGGGGTAGACACTGAAGCTTTCTTT.